Detailed here is one T cell receptor beta chain. Antigen unknown. TCRdb's copy holds only in-frame clones and misses some; the assay was immunoSEQ multiplex PCR. The data show 25,000 to 40,000 clones, roughly 80% seen once. The source of the sample is a study of OX40 agonist ivuxolimab in advanced cancers. General study findings and limits: Expanded peripheral T cell antigen specificity was not determined. Fewer expanded clones were found on average in CD4+ than in CD8+ T cells.

With V trimmed by 2 bases and J by 3 bases, 4 bases remained unmatched. The CDR3 length is 14 residues. Germline-derived CDR1 and CDR2 are MNHEY and SVGAGI. The chain combines TRBV6-5 with TRBJ2-7; 7 positions agree with TRBD1. This sequence originates from an adult with an advanced solid tumor such as melanoma, head and neck, liver or kidney cancer. The sequencing here drew on CD4+ or CD8+ T cells sorted from blood, taken in a trial of the OX40 agonist ivuxolimab. The CDR3 DNA reads as TGTGCCAGCAGTTACCGGGACAGTCTCTACGAGCAGTACTTC. As protein: CASSYRDSLYEQYF.